The 8 T cell receptor beta chains below were found in one sample sequenced in a study of post-analysis software for immune sequencing data. General study points: Relative to controls, patients had about 5 TRBV segments at higher frequency, with TRBV5-6, TRBV5-1 and TRBV20-1 among these.

Their target antigens are unknown. Unique molecular identifiers were built into the TCR beta cDNA libraries. Each CDR3 protein is one row after TCRdb ran MiXCR on the PCR reads. In the table there are hundreds of thousands of distinct CDR3 sequences, approximately 59% of which are singletons. Input material: blood. The receptors were sampled from a girl aged 2-10 years with multiple sclerosis.

This clonotype was seen just once. The J gene is TRBJ2-1, the V gene TRBV7-2; D perhaps matches TRBD1 (5 bases). The CDR3 has 14 residues. The V gene's germline CDR1 is SGHTA and CDR2 FQGNSA. V lost 3 bases and J lost 4, with 10 bases in between. The CDR3 region has the DNA TGTGCCAGCAGCTTGAATGACAGATACAATGAGCAGTTCTTC. This gives the protein CASSLNDRYNEQFF.

This clonotype has just a few counts. This chain joins TRBV20-1 and TRBJ2-5; D not resolved. From germline, CDR1 is DFQATT and CDR2 SNEGSKA (reference sequence). CDR3 length equals 12 residues. Trimming removed 0 bases at V and 9 bases at J, with 11 bases between. DNA for the CDR3: TGCAGTGCTAGAGAAGGGCCCGTTCCCCAGTACTTC. Amino acid sequence: CSAREGPVPQYF.

The chain is built from TRBV28 and TRBJ1-1, with D uncertain. Germline V CDR1 and CDR2: MDHEN, SYDVKM. The CDR3 spans 14 residues. The V gene lost 7 bases and the J gene lost 0 bases, with 12 bases spanning the gap. CDR3 DNA sequence: TGTGCCAGCATGGCAGCGGGGTTGAACACTGAAGCTTTCTTT. Protein: CASMAAGLNTEAFF.

The chain combines TRBV7-9 with TRBJ2-1; either TRBD1 or TRBD2 may fit D (5 bases each). CDR1 SEHNR and CDR2 FQNEAQ come from the germline V gene (reference sequence). The V end lost 3 bases, the J end lost 5 bases, and 14 bases lay between the germline ends. The CDR3 covers 15 residues. For the CDR3, the DNA is TGTGCCAGCAGCTTTTGGGAAGTGGGGGACAATGAGCAGTTCTTC. Translating gives CASSFWEVGDNEQFF.

This rearrangement joins TRBV6-2 or TRBV6-3 to TRBJ2-7; D gene uncertain. This CDR3 comprises 13 residues. Trimming removed 6 bases from V and 3 bases from J, with 12 bases in between. Germline assignment: CDR1 MNHEY and CDR2 SVGEGT. The CDR3, as DNA: TGTGCCAGCAGCCACACACTGAACTACGAGCAGTACTTC. Protein sequence: CASSHTLNYEQYF.

The rearrangement joins TRBV2 to TRBJ2-1; 10 positions match TRBD2. The CDR3 has 15 amino acids. Trimming took 7 bases from V and 7 from J; bases not matched to a gene: 10. Germline-derived CDR1 and CDR2 are SNHLY and FYNNEI. CDR3 nucleotides: TGTGCCAGCATCGGTTCGGCTAGCGGGAGAAATGAGCAGTTCTTC. Protein product: CASIGSASGRNEQFF. Using reference TRBV2 and TRBJ2-1 for the parts outside the CDR3, the full variable domain is EPEVTQTPSHQVTQMGQEVILRCVPISNHLYFYWYRQILGQKVEFLVSFYNNEISEKSEIFDDQFSVERPDGSNFTLKIRSTKLEDSAMYFCASIGSASGRNEQFFGPGTRLTVL.

This clonotype was seen only once. The chain uses TRBV5-1 and TRBJ2-1; D not resolved. The CDR3 extends over 16 amino acids. Trimming pared 4 bases from V and 9 bases from J, leaving 23 bases between. CDR1 is SGHRS and CDR2 is YFSETQ in the germline V gene. CDR3 bases: TGCGCCAGCAGCCTTCGTGGTGACAAGAGGTTGGGTGAGCAGTTCTTC. This gives the protein CASSLRGDKRLGEQFF.

The rearrangement joins TRBV5-1 to TRBJ1-4; D is unresolved. V lost 4 bases and J lost 0, with 16 bases in between. Germline assignment: CDR1 SGHRS and CDR2 YFSETQ. This CDR3 comprises 17 residues. Written as DNA, the CDR3 is TGCGCCAGCAGCCCTCTGAGTGGAAAAGCAACTAATGAAAAACTGTTTTTT. Residues: CASSPLSGKATNEKLFF.